The clone carrying this T cell receptor (beta chain) showed up just once. The data were taken from a study of blood T cell repertoires in COVID-19. TCRdb's table, derived via immunoSEQ multiplex PCR, lists solely in-frame clones and lacks some. The sample has approximately 300,000 clones; almost 90% are singletons. Germline CDR1 and CDR2: MNHEY and SMNVEV (reference sequence). V gave up 7 bases and J gave up 1 base; unmatched junction bases: 5. CDR3 size: 14 residues. Sequencing was carried out using PBMCs or T cells enriched from blood (not recorded which). The source is a woman between 18 and 29 years old with acute COVID-19. This chain uses TRBV27 with TRBJ1-2; the match to TRBD1 covers 8 bases. The CDR3 DNA reads as TGTGCCAGCATGCCGGGACAGGATAACTATGGCTACACCTTC. Amino acid sequence: CASMPGQDNYGYTF.